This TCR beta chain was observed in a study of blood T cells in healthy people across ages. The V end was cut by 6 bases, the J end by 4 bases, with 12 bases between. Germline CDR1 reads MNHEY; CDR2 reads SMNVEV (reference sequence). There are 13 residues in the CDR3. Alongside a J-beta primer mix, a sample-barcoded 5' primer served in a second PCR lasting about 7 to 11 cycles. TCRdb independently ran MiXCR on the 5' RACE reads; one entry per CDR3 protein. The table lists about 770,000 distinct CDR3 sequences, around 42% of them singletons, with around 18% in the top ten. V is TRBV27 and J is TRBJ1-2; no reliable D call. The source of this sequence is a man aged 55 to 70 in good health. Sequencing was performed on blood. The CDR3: CASSPTVVYGYTF. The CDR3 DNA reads TGTGCCAGCAGCCCGACGGTGGTCTATGGCTACACCTTC.